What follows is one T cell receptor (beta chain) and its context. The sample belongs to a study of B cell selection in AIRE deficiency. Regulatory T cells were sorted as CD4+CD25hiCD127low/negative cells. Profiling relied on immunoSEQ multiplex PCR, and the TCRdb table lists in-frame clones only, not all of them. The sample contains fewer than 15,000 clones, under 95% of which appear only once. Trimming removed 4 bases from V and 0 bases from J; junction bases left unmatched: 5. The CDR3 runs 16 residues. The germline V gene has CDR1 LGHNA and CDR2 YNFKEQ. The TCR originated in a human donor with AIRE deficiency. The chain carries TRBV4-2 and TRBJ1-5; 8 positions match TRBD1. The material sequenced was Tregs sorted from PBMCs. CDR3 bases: TGTGCCAGCAGCCTACGACAGGGGAATAGCAATCAGCCCCAGCATTTT. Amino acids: CASSLRQGNSNQPQHF.